The T cell receptor beta chain under discussion was sequenced for a study of cytomegalovirus exposure and HLA in healthy donors. General observations from the study: Further analysis was carried out later, and it showed several of the most significant clusters appearing linked to common viral pathogens. In a later analysis, productive TCRs from donors in an Asian-associated ancestry cluster reportedly carried fewer N-insertions than the cohort mean.

This clone appeared a single time. The antigen is not known. Use of 60 Vbeta and 13 Jbeta primers characterized the PCR. TCRdb keeps only in-frame clones here, not all; method: immunoSEQ multiplex PCR. Of about 140,000 clones listed, 70% to 85% are singletons. Germline V lookup: CDR1 LGHNA, CDR2 YSLEER. Losses at the gene ends were 0 bases for V and 0 bases for J; bases not matched to a gene: 3. CDR3 length equals 16 residues. This chain joins TRBV4-3 and TRBJ2-7, with 9 positions matching TRBD2. Sequencing was carried out using PBMCs. The source of this sequence is a woman aged 40-49 years in good health and CMV-seronegative. In DNA, the CDR3 is TGCGCCAGCAGCCAAGATCTTAGCGGGGGCTCCTACGAGCAGTACTTC. The encoded protein is CASSQDLSGGSYEQYF.